Detailed here is one T cell receptor (beta chain). These data originate in a study of blood T cell repertoires in COVID-19. For the study at large: T cells, B-cell-depleted T cells, or PBMCs provided the cDNA or gDNA that served as material.

This CDR3 spans 16 amino acids. CDR1 SGHDT and CDR2 YYEEEE come from the germline V gene. V was shortened by 0 bases and J by 1 base, with 11 bases between the two germline ends. The table came from immunoSEQ multiplex PCR; TCRdb's copy has only in-frame clones and leaves some out. Among 100,000 to 150,000 clones listed, 88% were seen once. The TCR comes from a woman aged 80 or over with acute or convalescent COVID-19. The sample taken for sequencing was peripheral blood. The chain joins TRBV5-6 to TRBJ2-1, with D tentatively TRBD2 (6 bases). As DNA, the CDR3 is TGTGCCAGCAGCTTGGGTAAGCGGGTATCCTACAATGAGCAGTTCTTC. Translating gives CASSLGKRVSYNEQFF.